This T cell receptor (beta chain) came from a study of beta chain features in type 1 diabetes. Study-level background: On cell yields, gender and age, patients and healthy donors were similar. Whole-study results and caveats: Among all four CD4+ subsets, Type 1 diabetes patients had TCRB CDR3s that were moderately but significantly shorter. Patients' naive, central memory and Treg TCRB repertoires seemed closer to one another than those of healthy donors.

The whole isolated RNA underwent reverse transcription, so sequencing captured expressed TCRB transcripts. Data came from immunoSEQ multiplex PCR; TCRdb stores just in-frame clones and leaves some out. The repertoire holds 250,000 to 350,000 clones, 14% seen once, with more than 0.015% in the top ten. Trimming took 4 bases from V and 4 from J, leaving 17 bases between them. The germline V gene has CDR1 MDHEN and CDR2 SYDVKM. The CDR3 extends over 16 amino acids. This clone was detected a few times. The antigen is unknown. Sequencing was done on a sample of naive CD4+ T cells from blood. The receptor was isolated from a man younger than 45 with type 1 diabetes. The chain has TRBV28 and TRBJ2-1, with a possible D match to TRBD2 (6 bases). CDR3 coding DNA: TGTGCCAGCAGTTCCCACTCCGGCCGGGGGTACAATGAGCAGTTCTTC. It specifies CASSSHSGRGYNEQFF.